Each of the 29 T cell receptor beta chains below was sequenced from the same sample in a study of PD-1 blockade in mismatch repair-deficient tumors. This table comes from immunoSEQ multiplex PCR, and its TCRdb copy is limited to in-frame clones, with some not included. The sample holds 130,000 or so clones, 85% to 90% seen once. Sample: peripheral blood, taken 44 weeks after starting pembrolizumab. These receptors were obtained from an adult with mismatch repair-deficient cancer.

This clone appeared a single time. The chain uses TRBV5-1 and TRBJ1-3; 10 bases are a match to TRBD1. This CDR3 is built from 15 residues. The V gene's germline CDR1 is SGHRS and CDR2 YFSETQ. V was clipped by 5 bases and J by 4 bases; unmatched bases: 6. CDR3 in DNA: TGCGCCAGCAGTCCCGGGACAGGGGCAGGAAACACCATATATTTT. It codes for CASSPGTGAGNTIYF.

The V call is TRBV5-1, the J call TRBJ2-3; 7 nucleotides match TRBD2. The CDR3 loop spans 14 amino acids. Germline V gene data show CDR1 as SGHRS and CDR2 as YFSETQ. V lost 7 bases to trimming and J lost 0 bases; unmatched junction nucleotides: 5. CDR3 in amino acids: CASGQRGSTDTQYF. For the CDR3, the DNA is TGCGCCAGCGGGCAGCGGGGTAGCACAGATACGCAGTATTTT.

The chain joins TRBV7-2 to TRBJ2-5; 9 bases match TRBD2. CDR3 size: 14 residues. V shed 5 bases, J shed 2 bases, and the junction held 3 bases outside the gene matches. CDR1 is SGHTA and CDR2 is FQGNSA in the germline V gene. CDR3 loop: CASSGLALQETQYF. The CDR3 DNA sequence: TGTGCCAGCAGCGGACTAGCGCTACAAGAGACCCAGTACTTC.

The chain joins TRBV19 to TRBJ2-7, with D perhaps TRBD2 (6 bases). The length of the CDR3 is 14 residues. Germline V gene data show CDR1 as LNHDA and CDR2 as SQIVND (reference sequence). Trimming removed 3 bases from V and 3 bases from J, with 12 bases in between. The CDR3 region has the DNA TGTGCCAGTAGTATTTTTCGCGGGAACTACGAGCAGTACTTC. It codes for CASSIFRGNYEQYF. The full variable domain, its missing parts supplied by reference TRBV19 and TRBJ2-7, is DGGITQSPKYLFRKEGQNVTLSCEQNLNHDAMYWYRQDPGQGLRLIYYSQIVNDFQKGDIAEGYSVSREKKESFPLTVTSAQKNPTAFYLCASSIFRGNYEQYFGPGTRLTVT.

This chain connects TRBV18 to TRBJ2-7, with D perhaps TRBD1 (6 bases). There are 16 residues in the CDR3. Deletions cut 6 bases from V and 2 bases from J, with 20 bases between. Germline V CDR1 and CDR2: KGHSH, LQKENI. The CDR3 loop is CASSRNNGRGTYEQYF. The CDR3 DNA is TGTGCCAGCTCCCGCAACAATGGCAGGGGAACCTACGAGCAGTACTTC.

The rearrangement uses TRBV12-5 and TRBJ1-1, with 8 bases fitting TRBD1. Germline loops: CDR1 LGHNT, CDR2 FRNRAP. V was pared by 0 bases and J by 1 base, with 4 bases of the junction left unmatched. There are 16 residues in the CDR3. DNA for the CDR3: TGTGCTAGTGGTTTGGTAAAAGGGACAGGGAACACTGAAGCTTTCTTT. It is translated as CASGLVKGTGNTEAFF.

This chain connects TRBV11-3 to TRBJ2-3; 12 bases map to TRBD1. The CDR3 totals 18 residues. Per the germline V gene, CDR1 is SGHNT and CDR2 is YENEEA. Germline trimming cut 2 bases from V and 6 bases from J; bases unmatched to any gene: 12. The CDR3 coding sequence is TGTGCCAGCAGCTTAAAAGGCGGGGGGACAGGGGGCATCGATACGCAGTATTTT. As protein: CASSLKGGGTGGIDTQYF. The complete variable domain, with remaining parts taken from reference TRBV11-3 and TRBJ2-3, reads EAGVVQSPRYKIIEKKQPVAFWCNPISGHNTLYWYLQNLGQGPELLIRYENEEAVDDSQLPKDRFSAERLKGVDSTLKIQPAELGDSAVYLCASSLKGGGTGGIDTQYFGPGTRLTVL.

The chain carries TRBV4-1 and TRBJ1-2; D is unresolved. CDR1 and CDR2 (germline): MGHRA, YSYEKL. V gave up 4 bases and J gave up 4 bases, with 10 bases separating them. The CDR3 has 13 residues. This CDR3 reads CASSRGLIYGYTF. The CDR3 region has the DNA TGCGCCAGCAGCCGAGGACTGATCTATGGCTACACCTTC.

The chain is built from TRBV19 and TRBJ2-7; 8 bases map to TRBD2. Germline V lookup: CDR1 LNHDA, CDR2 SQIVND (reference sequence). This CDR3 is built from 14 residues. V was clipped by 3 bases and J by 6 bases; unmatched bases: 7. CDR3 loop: CASSMKAGAREQYF. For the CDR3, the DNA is TGTGCCAGTAGTATGAAAGCGGGAGCCCGCGAGCAGTACTTC.

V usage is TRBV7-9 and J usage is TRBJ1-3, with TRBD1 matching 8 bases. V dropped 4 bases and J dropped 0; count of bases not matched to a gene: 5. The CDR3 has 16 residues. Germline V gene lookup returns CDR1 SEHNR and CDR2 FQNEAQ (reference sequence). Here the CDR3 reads CASSSRTGISGNTIYF. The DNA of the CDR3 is TGTGCCAGCAGCTCTCGGACAGGGATCTCTGGAAACACCATATATTTT.

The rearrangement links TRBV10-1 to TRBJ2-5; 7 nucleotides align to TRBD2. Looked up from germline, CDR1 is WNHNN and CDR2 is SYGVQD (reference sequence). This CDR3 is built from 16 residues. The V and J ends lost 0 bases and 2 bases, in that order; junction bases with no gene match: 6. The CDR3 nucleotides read TGCGCCAGCAGTGAGTCTTTCTCGCGGGAGCAAGAGACCCAGTACTTC. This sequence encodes CASSESFSREQETQYF.

CDR3 loop: CASSHLTGYGANVLTF. CDR3 DNA: TGTGCCAGCAGCCATTTGACAGGGTACGGGGCCAACGTCCTGACTTTC. The rearrangement uses TRBV14 and TRBJ2-6; the match to TRBD1 covers 7 bases. Germline CDR1 reads SGHDN; CDR2 reads FVKESK. The trim removed 3 bases at V and 4 bases at J, leaving 6 bases unmatched. The CDR3 spans 16 residues.

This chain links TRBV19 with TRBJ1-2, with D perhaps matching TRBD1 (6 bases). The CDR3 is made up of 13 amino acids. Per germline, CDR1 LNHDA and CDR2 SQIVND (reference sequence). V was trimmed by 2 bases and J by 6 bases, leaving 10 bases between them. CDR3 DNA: TGTGCCAGTAGTATATCACAGGGAGATGGCTACACCTTC. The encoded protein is CASSISQGDGYTF.

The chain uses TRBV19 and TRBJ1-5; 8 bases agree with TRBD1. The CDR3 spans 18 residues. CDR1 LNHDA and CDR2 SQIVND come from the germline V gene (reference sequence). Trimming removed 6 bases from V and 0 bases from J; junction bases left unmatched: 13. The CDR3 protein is CASSQQDRDPYSNQPQHF. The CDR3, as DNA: TGTGCCAGTAGCCAACAGGACAGGGATCCCTATAGCAATCAGCCCCAGCATTTT.

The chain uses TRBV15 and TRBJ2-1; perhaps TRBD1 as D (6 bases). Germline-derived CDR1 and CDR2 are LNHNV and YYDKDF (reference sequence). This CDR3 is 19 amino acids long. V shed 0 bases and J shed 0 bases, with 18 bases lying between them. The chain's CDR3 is CATSRDCCGGLLSYNEQFF. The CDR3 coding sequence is TGTGCCACCAGCAGAGATTGTTGTGGGGGCCTCCTCTCCTACAATGAGCAGTTCTTC.

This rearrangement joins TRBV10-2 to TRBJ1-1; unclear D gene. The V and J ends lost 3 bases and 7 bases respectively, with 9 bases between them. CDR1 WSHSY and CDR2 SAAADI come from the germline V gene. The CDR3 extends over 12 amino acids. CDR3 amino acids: CASSESLDEAFF. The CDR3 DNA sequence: TGCGCCAGCAGTGAATCCCTGGATGAAGCTTTCTTT.

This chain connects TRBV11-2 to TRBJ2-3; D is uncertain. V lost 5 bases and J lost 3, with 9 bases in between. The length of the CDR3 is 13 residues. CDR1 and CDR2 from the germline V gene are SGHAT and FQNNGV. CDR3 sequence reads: CASSETLTDTQYF. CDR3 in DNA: TGTGCCAGCAGCGAGACTTTAACAGATACGCAGTATTTT.

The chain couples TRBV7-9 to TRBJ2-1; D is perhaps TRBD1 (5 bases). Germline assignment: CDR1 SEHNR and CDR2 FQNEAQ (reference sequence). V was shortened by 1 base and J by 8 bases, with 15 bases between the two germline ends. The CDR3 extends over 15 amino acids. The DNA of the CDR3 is TGTGCCAGCAGCTTAGGACAGTCTCTTATATATGAGCAGTTCTTC. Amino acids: CASSLGQSLIYEQFF.

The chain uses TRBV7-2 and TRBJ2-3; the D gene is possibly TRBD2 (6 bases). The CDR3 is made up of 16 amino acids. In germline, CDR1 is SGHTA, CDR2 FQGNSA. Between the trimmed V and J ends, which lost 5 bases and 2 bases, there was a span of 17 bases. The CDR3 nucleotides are TGTGCCAGCAGCCCACGGACTATGCACCTCACAGATACGCAGTATTTT. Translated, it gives CASSPRTMHLTDTQYF.

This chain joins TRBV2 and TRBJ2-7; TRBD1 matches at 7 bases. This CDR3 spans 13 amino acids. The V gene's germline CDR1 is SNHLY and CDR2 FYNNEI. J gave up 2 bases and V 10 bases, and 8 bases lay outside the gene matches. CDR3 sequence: CAIDRDSPYEQYF. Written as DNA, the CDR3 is TGTGCCATTGACCGGGACAGCCCCTACGAGCAGTACTTC.

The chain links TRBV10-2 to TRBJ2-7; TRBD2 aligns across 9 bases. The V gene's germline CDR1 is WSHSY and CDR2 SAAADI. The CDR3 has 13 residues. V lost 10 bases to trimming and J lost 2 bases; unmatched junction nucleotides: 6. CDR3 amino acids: CATLSGSTYEQYF. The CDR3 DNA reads TGCGCCACCCTTAGCGGGAGTACCTACGAGCAGTACTTC.

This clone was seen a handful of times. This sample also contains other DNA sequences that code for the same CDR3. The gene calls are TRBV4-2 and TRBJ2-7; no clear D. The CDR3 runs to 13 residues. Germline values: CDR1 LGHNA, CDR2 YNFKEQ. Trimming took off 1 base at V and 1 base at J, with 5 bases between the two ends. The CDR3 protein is CASSQVGSYEQYF. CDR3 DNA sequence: TGTGCCAGCAGCCAAGTCGGGTCCTACGAGCAGTACTTC.

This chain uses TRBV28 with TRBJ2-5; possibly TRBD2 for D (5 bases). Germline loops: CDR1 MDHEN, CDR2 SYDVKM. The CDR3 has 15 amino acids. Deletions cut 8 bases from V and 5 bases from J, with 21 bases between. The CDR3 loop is CASLKLRATKETQYF. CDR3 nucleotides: TGTGCCAGCCTCAAACTGAGGGCCACCAAGGAGACCCAGTACTTC.

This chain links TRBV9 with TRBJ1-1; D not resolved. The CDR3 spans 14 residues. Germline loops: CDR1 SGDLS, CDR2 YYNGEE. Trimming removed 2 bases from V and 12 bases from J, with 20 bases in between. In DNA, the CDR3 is TGTGCCAGCAGCGTCGTCGGCGGCCGATTGGAAACTTTCTTT. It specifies CASSVVGGRLETFF.

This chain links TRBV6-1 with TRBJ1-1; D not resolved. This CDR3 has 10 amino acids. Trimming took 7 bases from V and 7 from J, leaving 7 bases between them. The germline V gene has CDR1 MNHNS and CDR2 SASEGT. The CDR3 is CASNGGEAFF. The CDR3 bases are TGTGCCAGCAACGGAGGTGAAGCTTTCTTT.

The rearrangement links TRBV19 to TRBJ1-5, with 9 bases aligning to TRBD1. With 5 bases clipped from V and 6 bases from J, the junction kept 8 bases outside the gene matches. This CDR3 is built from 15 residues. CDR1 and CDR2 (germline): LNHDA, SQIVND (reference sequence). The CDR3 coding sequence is TGTGCCAGTAGTCCCGAGGGACAGGGCTCTCAGCCCCAGCATTTT. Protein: CASSPEGQGSQPQHF.

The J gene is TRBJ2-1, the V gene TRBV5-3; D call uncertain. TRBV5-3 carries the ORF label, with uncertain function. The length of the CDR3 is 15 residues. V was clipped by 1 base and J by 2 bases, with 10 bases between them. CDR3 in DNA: TGTGCCAGAAGCTTGCCCAGGAGAACCTACAATGAGCAGTTCTTC. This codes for CARSLPRRTYNEQFF.

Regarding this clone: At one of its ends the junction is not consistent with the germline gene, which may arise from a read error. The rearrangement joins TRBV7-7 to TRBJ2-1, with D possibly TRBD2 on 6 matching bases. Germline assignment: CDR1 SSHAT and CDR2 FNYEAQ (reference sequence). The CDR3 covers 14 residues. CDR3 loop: CASSLGPGTNEQFF. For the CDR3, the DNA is TGTGCTAGCAGCTTAGGTCCGGGGACTAATGAGCAGTTCTTC.

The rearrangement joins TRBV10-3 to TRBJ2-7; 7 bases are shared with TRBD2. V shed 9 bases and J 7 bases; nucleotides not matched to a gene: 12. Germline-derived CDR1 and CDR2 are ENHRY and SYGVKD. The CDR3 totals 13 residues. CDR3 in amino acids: CAMREGITREQYF. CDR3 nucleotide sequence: TGTGCCATGAGGGAGGGGATCACTAGGGAGCAGTACTTC.